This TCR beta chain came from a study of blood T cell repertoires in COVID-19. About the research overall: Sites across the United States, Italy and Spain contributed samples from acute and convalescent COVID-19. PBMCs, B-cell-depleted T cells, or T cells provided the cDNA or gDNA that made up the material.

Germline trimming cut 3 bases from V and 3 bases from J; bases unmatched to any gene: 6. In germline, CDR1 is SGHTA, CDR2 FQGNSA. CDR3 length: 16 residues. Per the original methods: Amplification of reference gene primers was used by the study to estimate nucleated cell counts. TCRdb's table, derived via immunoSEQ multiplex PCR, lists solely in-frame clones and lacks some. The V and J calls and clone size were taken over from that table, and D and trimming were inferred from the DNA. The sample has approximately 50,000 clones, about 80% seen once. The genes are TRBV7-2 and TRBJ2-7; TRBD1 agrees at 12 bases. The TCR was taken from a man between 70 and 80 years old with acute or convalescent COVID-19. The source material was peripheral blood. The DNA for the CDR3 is TGTGCCAGCAGCTTGTGGGGACAGGGGGCTCTCTACGAGCAGTACTTC. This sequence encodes CASSLWGQGALYEQYF.